This T cell receptor beta chain was found in a study of cytomegalovirus exposure and HLA in healthy donors. Study outcomes and limitations: The CMV antigen specificity of a few CMV-associated chains was confirmed through in vitro analysis. The study flagged fewer than 200 TCR beta chains as cytomegalovirus-associated. A previous analysis found most TCR beta V segments productive roughly 87% or roughly 30% of the time.

Trimming left V 6 bases short and J 1 base short, with 15 bases between. The V gene's germline CDR1 is MDHEN and CDR2 SYDVKM. The CDR3 is 15 amino acids. The primer mix had 60 Vbeta and 13 Jbeta primers. Assay used: immunoSEQ multiplex PCR; TCRdb lists only in-frame clones, some missing. This table has around 170,000 clones, 76% appearing once. This clone came up once. Its antigen remains unknown. Each donor was healthy, and each was a bone marrow donor. This receptor was obtained from a man between 18 and 29 years old in good health and CMV-seronegative. The J gene is TRBJ1-1, the V gene TRBV28, with a weak D call TRBD1 (5 bases). Sequenced sample: PBMCs. The CDR3 region is CASSLQGTENTEAFF. The CDR3 DNA sequence: TGTGCCAGCAGCCTTCAGGGAACCGAGAACACTGAAGCTTTCTTT.